The 19 T cell receptor beta chains reported below all come from one sample, sequenced in a study of shared clonotypes between healthy human individuals. Sequenced by immunoSEQ multiplex PCR; TCRdb stores in-frame clones only, minus some. The top ten hold roughly 1% of the sample, which has over 2 million clones, around 96% seen once. Selected positively for CCR7 and CD45RO-negative, naive CD8 cells excluded terminally differentiated effector memory CD45RA+ cells. The specimen sequenced was naive CD8+ T cells sorted from blood. Source of these receptors: a man in his late teens or twenties in good health.

The chain links TRBV27 to TRBJ2-1; 7 bases agree with TRBD1. Per germline, CDR1 MNHEY and CDR2 SMNVEV (reference sequence). The trim removed 3 bases at V and 0 bases at J, leaving 5 bases unmatched. The CDR3 totals 16 residues. As DNA, the CDR3 is TGTGCCAGCAGTTTCCTACAGGGGATCTCCTACAATGAGCAGTTCTTC. This sequence encodes CASSFLQGISYNEQFF.

The chain combines TRBV9 with TRBJ2-3; TRBD2 aligns across 10 bases. Germline assignment: CDR1 SGDLS and CDR2 YYNGEE. Unmatched junction bases numbered 2, after V lost 2 bases and J lost 5 bases. The CDR3 has 14 amino acids. The DNA for the CDR3 is TGTGCCAGCAGCGTGGGACTAGCGTTAGATACGCAGTATTTT. Protein: CASSVGLALDTQYF.

The chain recombines TRBV6-6 with TRBJ2-7, with 10 positions matching TRBD2. The CDR3 loop spans 15 amino acids. V trimming: 4 bases; J trimming: 2 bases; junction bases outside the gene matches: 5. In germline, CDR1 is MNHNY, CDR2 SVGAGI (reference sequence). The CDR3 nucleotides read TGTGCCAGCAGTTTCGGGACTAGCGCTGCCTACGAGCAGTACTTC. This encodes CASSFGTSAAYEQYF.

The chain has TRBV6-5 and TRBJ2-7; D is possibly TRBD1 (5 bases). Germline V lookup: CDR1 MNHEY, CDR2 SVGAGI. The ends were cut back, 8 bases at V and 2 bases at J, with 10 bases in the middle. The CDR3 totals 12 residues. CDR3 in DNA: TGTGCCAGCCAAGGGGCGGCCTACGAGCAGTACTTC. It codes for CASQGAAYEQYF.

This chain connects TRBV7-6 to TRBJ1-1; D not resolved. The CDR3 sequence is 13 residues long. Germline assignment: CDR1 SGHVS and CDR2 FNYEAQ. Trimming took off 2 bases at V and 2 bases at J, with 6 bases between the two ends. CDR3 loop: CASSLMGNTEAFF. In DNA form, the CDR3 reads TGTGCCAGCAGCTTAATGGGCAACACTGAAGCTTTCTTT.

The chain couples TRBV5-4 to TRBJ1-1; no clear D. Between the trimmed V and J ends, which lost 0 bases and 5 bases, there was a span of 8 bases. The CDR3 covers 13 residues. In germline, CDR1 is SGHNT, CDR2 YYREEE (reference sequence). CDR3 residues: CASSLGVLTEAFF. CDR3 DNA: TGTGCCAGCAGCTTGGGGGTTCTGACTGAAGCTTTCTTT. The full variable domain, rest sourced from reference TRBV5-4 and TRBJ1-1, is ETGVTQSPTHLIKTRGQQVTLRCSSQSGHNTVSWYQQALGQGPQFIFQYYREEENGRGNFPPRFSGLQFPNYSSELNVNALELDDSALYLCASSLGVLTEAFFGQGTRLTVV.

The chain is built from TRBV11-2 and TRBJ2-7, with D possibly being TRBD1 (6 bases). The length of the CDR3 is 16 residues. The V end was cut by 5 bases, the J end by 2 bases, with 19 bases between. Germline lookup yields CDR1 SGHAT and CDR2 FQNNGV. This CDR3 reads CASSTHRDTITYEQYF. The CDR3, as DNA: TGTGCCAGCAGCACTCACCGGGACACGATAACCTACGAGCAGTACTTC.

The V and J genes are TRBV5-4 and TRBJ2-4; no definite D call. The CDR3 contains 13 residues. Trimming took off 0 bases at V and 5 bases at J, with 6 bases between the two ends. Germline CDR1 reads SGHNT; CDR2 reads YYREEE (reference sequence). The CDR3 protein is CASSLAPENIQYF. The CDR3, as DNA: TGTGCCAGCAGCTTGGCTCCTGAAAACATTCAGTACTTC.

The rearrangement joins TRBV29-1 to TRBJ2-2; a possible D gene is TRBD2 (6 bases). The germline gives CDR1 SQVTM, CDR2 ANQGSEA. Deletions cut 6 bases from V and 9 bases from J, with 14 bases between. The CDR3 is 12 residues long. The CDR3 bases are TGCAGCGTAAGAACGGGGGACTGGGAGCTGTTTTTT. The encoded protein is CSVRTGDWELFF.

V usage is TRBV7-2 and J usage is TRBJ2-7; 7 nucleotides line up with TRBD2. The trim removed 4 bases at V and 2 bases at J, leaving 11 bases unmatched. The germline CDR1 and CDR2 sequences are SGHTA and FQGNSA. The CDR3 is made up of 16 amino acids. CDR3 DNA sequence: TGTGCCAGCAGCTCCTCTCTAGCGGACCTAACCTACGAGCAGTACTTC. Protein: CASSSSLADLTYEQYF.

This sequence joins TRBV27 and TRBJ2-5, with D maybe TRBD2 (7 bases). Per germline, CDR1 MNHEY and CDR2 SMNVEV (reference sequence). This CDR3 contains 13 residues. Trimming left V 8 bases short and J 9 bases short, with 19 bases between. Here the CDR3 DNA reads TGTGCCAGCGCGGGAGTGGACAGCTCCCCCCAGTACTTC. It yields the protein CASAGVDSSPQYF.

The V gene is TRBV29-1, the J gene TRBJ2-3, with TRBD1 identical over 10 bases. The CDR3 consists of 13 residues. V lost 4 bases to trimming and J lost 4 bases; unmatched junction nucleotides: 2. Germline loops: CDR1 SQVTM, CDR2 ANQGSEA. CDR3 in amino acids: CSVGQGAADTQYF. The CDR3 nucleotides read TGCAGCGTTGGACAGGGGGCCGCAGATACGCAGTATTTT.

The chain employs TRBV30 and TRBJ1-5; 9 positions agree with TRBD1. In germline, CDR1 is GTSNPN, CDR2 SVGIG (reference sequence). The CDR3 is 14 residues long. J gave up 6 bases and V 0 bases, and 3 bases lay outside the gene matches. This CDR3 reads CAWSVQGAAQPQHF. The CDR3 DNA sequence: TGTGCCTGGAGTGTACAGGGGGCAGCTCAGCCCCAGCATTTT. Complete variable domain (other parts from reference TRBV30 and TRBJ1-5): SQTIHQWPATLVQPVGSPLSLECTVEGTSNPNLYWYRQAAGRGLQLLFYSVGIGQISSEVPQNLSASRPQDRQFILSSKKLLLSDSGFYLCAWSVQGAAQPQHFGDGTRLSIL.

The rearrangement links TRBV19 to TRBJ2-7, with D perhaps TRBD2 (6 bases). The V gene's germline CDR1 is LNHDA and CDR2 SQIVND (reference sequence). V was cut by 4 bases and J by 2 bases, with 12 bases left in between. The CDR3 contains 14 residues. The CDR3 reads CASSKGTDTYEQYF. The CDR3 DNA follows: TGTGCCAGTAGTAAAGGGACTGACACCTACGAGCAGTACTTC.

This CDR3 reads CASSPENREETQYF. CDR3 nucleotides: TGTGCCAGCAGCCCGGAAAACAGGGAAGAGACCCAGTACTTC. The chain employs TRBV7-9 and TRBJ2-5; tentative D call: TRBD1 (6 bases). The ends were cut back, 5 bases at V and 3 bases at J, with 13 bases in the middle. The CDR3 spans 14 residues. CDR1 is SEHNR, CDR2 FQNEAQ, per germline (reference sequence). The full variable domain, completed using reference TRBV7-9 and TRBJ2-5, is DTGVSQNPRHKITKRGQNVTFRCDPISEHNRLYWYRQTLGQGPEFLTYFQNEAQLEKSRLLSDRFSAERPKGSFSTLEIQRTEQGDSAMYLCASSPENREETQYFGPGTRLLVL.

V and J are TRBV4-1 and TRBJ2-7; 13 bases are shared with TRBD2. Germline assignment: CDR1 MGHRA and CDR2 YSYEKL. J was trimmed by 5 bases and V by 1 base; bases with no gene match: 5. This CDR3 comprises 16 residues. Written as DNA, the CDR3 is TGCGCCAGCAGCCAAGGGGAGGGACTAGCGGGACACGAGCAGTACTTC. As protein: CASSQGEGLAGHEQYF.

The gene calls are TRBV4-1 and TRBJ1-4; D uncertain. The length of the CDR3 is 21 residues. V shed 0 bases and J shed 0 bases, with 23 bases lying between them. Germline V gene data show CDR1 as MGHRA and CDR2 as YSYEKL. The CDR3 DNA is TGCGCCAGCAGCCAAGAATCGATGCGACCTCCGAAAATTGCAACTAATGAAAAACTGTTTTTT. Amino acids: CASSQESMRPPKIATNEKLFF.

The chain has TRBV5-6 and TRBJ2-5, with TRBD2 matching over 7 bases. J was trimmed by 1 base and V by 3 bases; bases with no gene match: 9. The CDR3 extends over 16 amino acids. CDR1 and CDR2 (germline): SGHDT, YYEEEE. The CDR3 DNA reads TGTGCCAGCAGCTCGAGCGGGGTCTACTTCCAAGAGACCCAGTACTTC. Translated, it gives CASSSSGVYFQETQYF.

The V and J genes are TRBV28 and TRBJ1-2; 9 nucleotides match TRBD1. The CDR3 has 15 amino acids. The V and J ends lost 5 bases and 2 bases, in that order; junction bases with no gene match: 6. Germline CDR1 reads MDHEN; CDR2 reads SYDVKM. The CDR3 DNA reads TGTGCCAGCAGTCTTACGACAGGGGGGAACTATGGCTACACCTTC. Translating it yields CASSLTTGGNYGYTF.